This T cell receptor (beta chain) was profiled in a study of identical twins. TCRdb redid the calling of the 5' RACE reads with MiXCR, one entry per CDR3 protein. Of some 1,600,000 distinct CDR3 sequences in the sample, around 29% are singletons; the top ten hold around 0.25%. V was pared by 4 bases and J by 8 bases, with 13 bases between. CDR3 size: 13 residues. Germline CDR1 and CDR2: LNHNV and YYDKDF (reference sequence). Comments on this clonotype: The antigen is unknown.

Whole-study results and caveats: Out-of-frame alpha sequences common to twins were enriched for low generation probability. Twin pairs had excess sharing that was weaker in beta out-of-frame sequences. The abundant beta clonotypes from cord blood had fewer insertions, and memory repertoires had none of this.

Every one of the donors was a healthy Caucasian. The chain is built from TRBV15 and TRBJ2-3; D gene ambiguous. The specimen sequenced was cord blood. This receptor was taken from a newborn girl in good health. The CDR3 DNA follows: TGTGCCACCAGCAAGTCCAACTATCGTACGCAGTATTTT. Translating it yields CATSKSNYRTQYF.